The 30 T cell receptor beta chains given below trace back to one sample, sequenced in a study of CD8+ T cells in alopecia areata. RNA extraction and reverse transcription yielded cDNA as sequencing template. The repertoire was sequenced with immunoSEQ multiplex PCR; TCRdb's copy has only in-frame clones and lacks some. The profile covers around 110,000 clones, none occurring a single time. Sample: lesional skin. Receptor source: a C3H/HeJ mouse with alopecia areata. The strain's MHC: H2-k.

Notes on this clone: TCRdb's protein sequence differs at residue 12 from the translated DNA; the protein presented here follows the DNA. Gene names are mouse gene names. The chain's CDR3 is CASSDEQAYNSPLYF. CDR3 DNA (partial): TGTGCCAGCAGTGATGAACAGGCCTATAATTCGCCC. The V call is TRBV13-3, the J call TRBJ1-6, with D tentatively TRBD1 (5 bases). The read finishes 3 residues shy of the CDR3 end, and the germline J gene is used to complete it. TRBJ1-6 has ORF status, its function being uncertain. Germline V gene data show CDR1 as NNHDY and CDR2 as SYVADS. V lost 0 bases and J 2 bases, leaving 6 bases between the germline ends. This CDR3 spans 15 amino acids.

This clone occurred a few times. Mouse gene names apply. Read data end 4 residues before the CDR3 end; the end is taken from the germline J gene. This sequence joins TRBV13-3 and TRBJ1-4, with 10 bases identical to TRBD1. CDR1 and CDR2 from the germline V gene are NNHDY and SYVADS. After removal of 1 base from V and 6 bases from J, the junction contained 3 bases not matched to a gene. The length of the CDR3 is 15 residues. This CDR3 is CASSDRGTGDERLFF. CDR3 bases read: TGTGCCAGCAGTGATAGGGGGACAGGGGACGAA.

This clone showed up just a few times. Mouse gene names apply. From the germline J gene comes the end of the CDR3, since the read stops 4 residues before it. The chain joins TRBV13-3 to TRBJ1-2; D might be TRBD1 (5 bases). In germline, CDR1 is NNHDY, CDR2 SYVADS. This CDR3 region has 10 residues. The sequenced part of the CDR3 DNA is TGTGCCAGCAGGGACACC. The encoded protein is CASRDT. The CDR3 in its entirety is CASRDTDYTF.

This clone was observed at least ten times. All gene names here are mouse names. The DNA ends 4 residues before the CDR3 does, and the rest of the CDR3 is filled in from the germline J gene. The chain couples TRBV1 to TRBJ2-2; 7 bases align to TRBD2. With 3 bases clipped from V and 0 bases from J, the junction kept 1 base outside the gene matches. Germline CDR1 is NSQYPW and CDR2 is LRSPGD (reference sequence). This CDR3 spans 15 amino acids. Partial CDR3 DNA: TGCACCTGCAGTGCGGGACTGTCAAACACCGGG. Its protein product is CTCSAGLSNTG. The full CDR3 protein is CTCSAGLSNTGQLYF.

This clone was counted only a few times. Gene names are the mouse ones. The CDR3 end lies 4 residues beyond the end of the read and is filled in from the germline J gene. This chain uses TRBV19 with TRBJ2-2; 7 bases are shared with TRBD1. The V and J ends lost 1 base and 1 base, in that order; junction bases with no gene match: 1. Germline CDR1 FNHDT, CDR2 SITEND (reference sequence). This CDR3 region has 15 residues. This chain's CDR3 is CASSIRDRNTGQLYF. CDR3 bases read: TGTGCCAGCAGTATACGGGACAGAAACACCGGG.

This clone has only a few counts. The germline and genes are mouse ones. The read ends 4 residues shy of where the CDR3 ends; the end is completed using the germline J gene. This chain uses TRBV13-3 with TRBJ2-2; TRBD1 matches at 8 bases. From germline, CDR1 is NNHDY and CDR2 SYVADS. This CDR3 contains 15 residues. V shed 5 bases, J shed 4 bases, and the junction held 7 bases outside the gene matches. The CDR3: CASSGQGRGTGQLYF. The sequenced CDR3 bases are TGTGCCAGCAGCGGACAGGGTCGGGGCACCGGG. The whole variable domain, filled in from reference TRBV13-3 and TRBJ2-2, reads EAAVTQSPRSKVAVTGGKVTLSCHQTNNHDYMYWYRQDTGHGLRLIHYSYVADSTEKGDIPDGYKASRPSQENFSLILELASLSQTAVYFCASSGQGRGTGQLYFGEGSKLTVL.

In this sample, this clone turned up a few times. The listed genes are named as in mouse. The CDR3 is cut off 4 residues early in the read; its end comes from the germline J gene. The chain links TRBV13-2 to TRBJ2-1; TRBD2 agrees at 10 bases. V lost 5 bases, J lost 2 bases, and 7 bases stayed unmatched. CDR1 NNHNN and CDR2 SYGAGS come from the germline V gene (reference sequence). The CDR3 has 16 amino acids. CDR3 bases read: TGTGCCAGCGGGGACTCCGGGACTGGGGACTATGCT. Protein sequence: CASGDSGTGDYA. The complete CDR3 protein is CASGDSGTGDYAEQFF.

The table lists this clone with a few counts. Mouse gene names apply. The read halts 4 residues ahead of the CDR3 end, with the missing end drawn from the germline J gene. The V and J genes are TRBV1 and TRBJ2-5; weak D call: TRBD1 (6 bases). Germline V gene sequence: CDR1 NSQYPW, CDR2 LRSPGD (reference sequence). CDR3 length equals 15 residues. The covered CDR3 bases are TGCACCTGCAGTGCAGAATACAGGGCAAAGGAC. Protein product: CTCSAEYRAKD. The CDR3 in its entirety is CTCSAEYRAKDTQYF.

Worth noting for this clone: Gene names and germline refer to mouse. The read terminates 4 residues ahead of where the CDR3 ends, so the germline J gene completes it. V and J are TRBV13-3 and TRBJ1-4, with D tentatively TRBD1 (5 bases). The CDR3 consists of 15 residues. V was shortened by 4 bases and J by 0 bases, with 10 bases between the two germline ends. Germline loops: CDR1 NNHDY, CDR2 SYVADS. Partial CDR3 DNA: TGTGCCAGCAGTCCCCAGGGAATTTCCAACGAA. It encodes CASSPQGISNE. The complete CDR3 protein is CASSPQGISNERLFF.

For this clone: Germline and genes: mouse. With the read ending 4 residues before the CDR3 end, the germline J gene is used to fill in that end. This chain links TRBV15 with TRBJ2-1; 12 nucleotides line up with TRBD2. V shed 6 bases, J shed 4 bases, and the junction held 4 bases outside the gene matches. Germline V gene sequence: CDR1 SGHND, CDR2 FRSKSL. The CDR3 is made up of 15 amino acids. The sequenced CDR3 bases are TGTGCCAGCAGCAACGGGACTGGGGGGTATGCT. Translating gives CASSNGTGGYA. The entire CDR3 protein is CASSNGTGGYAEQFF. The whole variable domain, remainder taken from reference TRBV15 and TRBJ2-1, is DAGVTQTPRHEVAEKGQTIILKCEPVSGHNDLFWYRQTKIQGLELLSYFRSKSLMEDGGAFKDRFKAEMLNSSFSTLKIQPTEPKDSAVYLCASSNGTGGYAEQFFGPGTRLTVL.

This clone was counted a few times. Mouse gene names apply. The read is 4 residues too short to cover the CDR3 end, so that end is filled in from the germline J gene. The rearrangement uses TRBV13-3 and TRBJ1-1; TRBD1 is a possible D gene (5 bases). CDR1 is NNHDY and CDR2 is SYVADS in the germline V gene. The CDR3 runs 12 residues. The chain's CDR3 is CASSEPGPEVFF. The covered CDR3 bases are TGTGCCAGCAGTGAACCAGGGCCA.

This clone has ten or more counts. Gene names are mouse gene names. Read coverage stops 4 residues before the CDR3 terminus; the germline J gene supplies the remainder. The chain is built from TRBV13-3 and TRBJ1-1; TRBD1 might be the D (5 bases). CDR3 length: 14 amino acids. CDR1 is NNHDY, CDR2 SYVADS, per germline. Trimming removed 5 bases at V and 1 base at J, with 12 bases between. CDR3: CASSPARVNTEVFF. The sequenced CDR3 bases are TGTGCCAGCAGCCCCGCCAGGGTGAACACA.

This clone was found many times. Here the gene names and germline are mouse. The DNA ends 4 residues before the CDR3 does, and the rest of the CDR3 is filled in from the germline J gene. This chain links TRBV13-3 with TRBJ2-1, with TRBD2 identical over 9 bases. This CDR3 is built from 17 residues. Germline V gives CDR1 NNHDY, CDR2 SYVADS. With V trimmed by 0 bases and J by 2 bases, 6 bases remained unmatched. The covered CDR3 bases are TGTGCCAGCAGTGATGCCGTGGGGGGGCCCGACTATGCT. As protein: CASSDAVGGPDYA. In full, the CDR3 reads CASSDAVGGPDYAEQFF.

Concerning this clone itself: Gene names are mouse gene names. The sequenced fragment ends 4 residues before the CDR3 boundary, so the rest is inferred from the germline J gene. The chain uses TRBV1 and TRBJ2-5; D possibly corresponds to TRBD1 (6 bases). The CDR3 loop spans 15 amino acids. The germline gives CDR1 NSQYPW, CDR2 LRSPGD (reference sequence). The CDR3 reads CTCSAETGWEDTQYF. The CDR3 bases that were read are TGCACCTGCAGTGCAGAAACAGGGTGGGAAGAC.

As for this clone: Germline and genes: mouse. The read finishes 4 residues shy of the CDR3 end, and the germline J gene is used to complete it. The V gene is TRBV5, the J gene TRBJ2-5, with a possible D match to TRBD2 (5 bases). Between the trimmed V and J ends, which lost 2 bases and 0 bases, there was a span of 6 bases. The germline V gene encodes CDR1 LGHNA and CDR2 YNLKQL (reference sequence). CDR3 length: 14 amino acids. The CDR3 bases that were read are TGTGCCAGCAGCCAACTGGGTAACCAAGAC. Translation: CASSQLGNQD. The entire CDR3 protein reads CASSQLGNQDTQYF.

This clone has just a few counts. The listed genes are named as in mouse. The read gets to within 4 residues of the CDR3 end, and the germline J gene fills in the rest. The V and J genes are TRBV19 and TRBJ1-4; D is possibly TRBD1 (6 bases). CDR3 length: 14 residues. Trimming stripped 3 bases from V and 3 bases from J, with 9 bases between. The V gene's germline CDR1 is FNHDT and CDR2 SITEND (reference sequence). The CDR3 here is CASSRDTTNERLFF. The sequenced part of the CDR3 DNA is TGTGCCAGCAGTAGGGACACAACCAACGAA.

This clone was seen ten or more times. Germline and genes: mouse. The CDR3 is CASSDRTEGYAEQFF. The CDR3 DNA, read in part, is TGTGCCAGCAGTGATCGGACAGAGGGCTATGCT. V gene TRBV13-3 combines with J gene TRBJ2-1; D possibly corresponds to TRBD1 (6 bases). The read ends 4 residues early relative to the CDR3; the germline J gene fills the gap. The ends were cut back, 1 base at V and 3 bases at J, with 11 bases in the middle. Germline V CDR1 and CDR2: NNHDY, SYVADS. The CDR3 is made up of 15 amino acids.

This clone was counted between two and nine times. At residue 13, the translated DNA and the protein in TCRdb do not agree; the protein given here is derived from the DNA. The gene names here belong to mouse. The read gets to within 3 residues of the CDR3 end, and the germline J gene fills in the rest. The V and J genes are TRBV13-3 and TRBJ1-3; 9 nucleotides line up with TRBD1. V lost 2 bases, J lost 2 bases, and 5 bases stayed unmatched. The CDR3 totals 16 residues. CDR1 is NNHDY, CDR2 SYVADS, per germline. CDR3 amino acids: CASSEAGTGPGNTLYF. The part of the CDR3 DNA that was read is TGTGCCAGCAGTGAAGCCGGGACAGGGCCTGGAAATACG.

This clone was observed a few times. Mouse gene names and germline throughout. The read comes to an end 4 residues before the CDR3 does, leaving the germline J gene to fill in the end. The chain recombines TRBV19 with TRBJ2-1; TRBD2 aligns across 11 bases. J gave up 1 base and V 9 bases, and 3 bases lay outside the gene matches. Germline V CDR1 and CDR2: FNHDT, SITEND (reference sequence). This CDR3 has 14 amino acids. CDR3 region: CATRTGGNYAEQFF. The sequenced CDR3 bases are TGTGCCACTAGGACTGGGGGGAACTATGCT.

This clone was seen a handful of times. The gene names given are mouse names. The CDR3 protein is CASSRDRVYEQYF. CDR3 DNA, as far as it was read: TGTGCCAGCAGTAGGGACAGGGTTTAT. The chain combines TRBV13-1 with TRBJ2-7; 9 bases line up with TRBD1. The CDR3 end falls 4 residues outside the read, so it is completed with the germline J gene. Germline CDR1 reads NSHNY; CDR2 reads SYGAGN. CDR3 length equals 13 residues.

Many counts were recorded for this clone. Gene names follow the mouse nomenclature. The DNA ends 4 residues before the CDR3 does, and the rest of the CDR3 is filled in from the germline J gene. The gene calls are TRBV19 and TRBJ2-3, with a possible D match to TRBD1 (6 bases). Germline CDR1 is FNHDT and CDR2 is SITEND (reference sequence). The V end was cut by 5 bases, the J end by 1 base, with 14 bases between. The CDR3 runs to 15 residues. The part of the CDR3 DNA that was read is TGTGCCAGCAGGCCCAATGCAGGGGGTGCAGAA. Its translation is CASRPNAGGAE. The whole CDR3 sequence is CASRPNAGGAETLYF.

This clone came up a few times. The listed genes are named as in mouse. The read terminates 4 residues ahead of where the CDR3 ends, so the germline J gene completes it. The genes are TRBV1 and TRBJ2-5, with D possibly being TRBD1 (5 bases). Germline V CDR1 and CDR2: NSQYPW, LRSPGD (reference sequence). V was shortened by 0 bases and J by 3 bases, with 10 bases between the two germline ends. The CDR3 is 15 amino acids. The CDR3 bases that were read are TGCACCTGCAGTGCAGATGTAGGGGTTCAAGAC. The encoded protein is CTCSADVGVQD. The CDR3 reads in full as CTCSADVGVQDTQYF.

This clone was found a few times. Each gene name is a mouse one. Sequencing ends 4 residues short of the CDR3 end; the germline J gene provides the rest. The chain carries TRBV1 and TRBJ2-1; 10 bases fit TRBD2. V lost 3 bases, J lost 4 bases, and 3 bases stayed unmatched. The length of the CDR3 is 15 residues. In germline, CDR1 is NSQYPW, CDR2 LRSPGD (reference sequence). This CDR3 reads CTCSAGLGEYAEQFF. Incomplete CDR3 DNA: TGCACCTGCAGTGCTGGACTGGGGGAGTATGCT.

A word on this clone: Gene and germline names: mouse. Read coverage stops 4 residues before the CDR3 terminus; the germline J gene supplies the remainder. This sequence joins TRBV13-1 and TRBJ2-3; D is possibly TRBD1 (5 bases). V was shortened by 5 bases and J by 1 base, with 8 bases between the two germline ends. Per germline, CDR1 NSHNY and CDR2 SYGAGN. The CDR3 is made up of 13 amino acids. CDR3 region: CASRDKGAETLYF. The covered CDR3 bases are TGTGCCAGCAGGGACAAAGGTGCAGAA.

There are a few counts of this clone. TCRdb's protein does not match the DNA translation at residue 14; the protein provided is translated from the DNA. Each gene name is a mouse one. The read gets to within 3 residues of the CDR3 end, and the germline J gene fills in the rest. The chain combines TRBV13-2 with TRBJ1-3, with 10 bases identical to TRBD1. Germline lookup yields CDR1 NNHNN and CDR2 SYGAGS (reference sequence). The CDR3 consists of 17 residues. With V trimmed by 0 bases and J by 0 bases, 3 bases remained unmatched. CDR3 DNA, as far as it was read: TGTGCCAGCGGTGATGTCTGGGACAGGGGTTCTGGAAATACG. The encoded protein is CASGDVWDRGSGNT. The full CDR3 is CASGDVWDRGSGNTLYF.

Remarks on this clone: Mouse gene names apply. The observed sequence ends 4 residues before the CDR3 terminus, with the missing tail filled in from the germline J gene. This sequence joins TRBV19 and TRBJ2-7; 8 positions match TRBD2. Germline V gives CDR1 FNHDT, CDR2 SITEND (reference sequence). The CDR3 consists of 14 residues. The CDR3 DNA, read in part, is TGTGCCAGCAGTATACCTGGGGGGAGTTAT. It specifies CASSIPGGSY. The full CDR3 reads CASSIPGGSYEQYF.

As concerns this clone: These gene names are mouse names. The read gets to within 4 residues of the CDR3 end, and the germline J gene fills in the rest. V usage is TRBV22 and J usage is TRBJ2-7; TRBD1 is taken as the D call from the table, unchecked against the DNA. TRBV22 is deemed a pseudogene. There are 9 residues in the CDR3. CDR3 region: CATNYEQYF. The CDR3 DNA, read in part, is TGTGCCACCAACTAT.

This clone turned up a few times. Mouse gene names apply. From the germline J gene comes the end of the CDR3, since the read stops 4 residues before it. The chain couples TRBV19 to TRBJ2-2; 9 bases are shared with TRBD1. The germline CDR1 and CDR2 sequences are FNHDT and SITEND (reference sequence). The V and J ends lost 5 bases and 2 bases, in that order; junction bases with no gene match: 7. The CDR3 covers 16 residues. The chain's CDR3 is CASSSGTGRNTGQLYF. The covered CDR3 bases are TGTGCCAGCAGCTCCGGGACAGGGAGGAACACCGGG.

A remark on this clone: Mouse gene names apply. CDR3 DNA (partial): TGTGCCAGCAGTGAACCGGGACAGGGGGCTTACCAAGAC. Translation: CASSEPGQGAYQD. The whole CDR3 is CASSEPGQGAYQDTQYF. The V call is TRBV13-3, the J call TRBJ2-5, with TRBD1 matching 12 bases. Read data end 4 residues before the CDR3 end; the end is taken from the germline J gene. The germline V gene has CDR1 NNHDY and CDR2 SYVADS. There are 17 residues in the CDR3. After removal of 2 bases from V and 1 base from J, the junction contained 5 bases not matched to a gene. The whole variable domain, filled in from reference TRBV13-3 and TRBJ2-5, reads EAAVTQSPRSKVAVTGGKVTLSCHQTNNHDYMYWYRQDTGHGLRLIHYSYVADSTEKGDIPDGYKASRPSQENFSLILELASLSQTAVYFCASSEPGQGAYQDTQYFGPGTRLLVL.

This clone was observed a handful of times. The genes and germline here are from mouse. The CDR3 end lies 4 residues beyond the end of the read and is filled in from the germline J gene. The chain joins TRBV31 to TRBJ2-2; D is possibly TRBD1 (6 bases). The ends were cut back, 1 base at V and 1 base at J, with 7 bases in the middle. The CDR3 is 14 residues long. Germline V lookup: CDR1 GKSSPN, CDR2 SITVG. The CDR3 sequence: CAWSQQGNTGQLYF. The CDR3 bases that were read are TGTGCCTGGAGTCAACAGGGAAACACCGGG.